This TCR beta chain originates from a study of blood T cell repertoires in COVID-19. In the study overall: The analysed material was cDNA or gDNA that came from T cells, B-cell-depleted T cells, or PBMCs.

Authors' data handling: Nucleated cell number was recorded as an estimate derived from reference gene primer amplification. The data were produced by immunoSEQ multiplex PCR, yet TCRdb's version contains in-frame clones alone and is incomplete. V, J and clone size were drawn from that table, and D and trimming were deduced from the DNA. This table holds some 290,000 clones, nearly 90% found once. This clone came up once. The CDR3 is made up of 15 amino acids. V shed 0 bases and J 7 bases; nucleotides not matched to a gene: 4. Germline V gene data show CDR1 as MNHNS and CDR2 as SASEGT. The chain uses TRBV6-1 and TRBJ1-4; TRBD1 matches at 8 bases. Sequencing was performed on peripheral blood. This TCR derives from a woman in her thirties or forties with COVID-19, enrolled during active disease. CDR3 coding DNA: TGTGCCAGCAGTGAAGCGCTCGGGACAGGTGAAAAACTGTTTTTT. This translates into CASSEALGTGEKLFF.